The present entry profiles one T cell receptor beta chain with its context. The data were obtained in a study of blood T cell repertoires in COVID-19. Study in general: The United States, Italy and Spain were the sources of the acute and convalescent COVID-19 samples. Sources were T cells, B-cell-depleted T cells, or PBMCs; the material itself was cDNA or gDNA.

Clinical history reported by participants formed the basis on which cohorts were assigned. The study counted Cohort 3 donors as recovered given two negative PCRs, clearance, or symptom resolution. The germline V gene has CDR1 SGDLS and CDR2 YYNGEE. The CDR3 is made up of 15 amino acids. V gave up 3 bases and J gave up 8 bases, with 18 bases separating them. Profiled with immunoSEQ multiplex PCR; TCRdb holds only in-frame clones, not every one. Of 150,000 or so clones listed, approximately 77% were seen once; the top ten hold 15% to 20%. This receptor was obtained from a man aged 60 to 69 who had recovered from COVID-19. The rearrangement joins TRBV9 to TRBJ2-1; D perhaps matches TRBD2 (7 bases). Sequencing used PBMCs or T cells enriched from blood (not recorded which). CDR3 sequence reads: CASSAGGGGAYEQFF. CDR3 nucleotides: TGTGCCAGCAGCGCCGGAGGGGGGGGAGCCTATGAGCAGTTCTTC.